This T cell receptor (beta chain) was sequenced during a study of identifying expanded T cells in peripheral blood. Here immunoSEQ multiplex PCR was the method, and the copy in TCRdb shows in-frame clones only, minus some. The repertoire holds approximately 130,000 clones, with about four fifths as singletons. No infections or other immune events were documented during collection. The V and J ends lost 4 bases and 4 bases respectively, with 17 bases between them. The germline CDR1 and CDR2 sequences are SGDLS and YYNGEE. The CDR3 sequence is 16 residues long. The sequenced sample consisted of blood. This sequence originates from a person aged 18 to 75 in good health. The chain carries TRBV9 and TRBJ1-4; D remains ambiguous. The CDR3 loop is CASSQRPRGGNEKLFF. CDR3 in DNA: TGTGCCAGCAGCCAGAGACCTCGAGGAGGTAATGAAAAACTGTTTTTT.